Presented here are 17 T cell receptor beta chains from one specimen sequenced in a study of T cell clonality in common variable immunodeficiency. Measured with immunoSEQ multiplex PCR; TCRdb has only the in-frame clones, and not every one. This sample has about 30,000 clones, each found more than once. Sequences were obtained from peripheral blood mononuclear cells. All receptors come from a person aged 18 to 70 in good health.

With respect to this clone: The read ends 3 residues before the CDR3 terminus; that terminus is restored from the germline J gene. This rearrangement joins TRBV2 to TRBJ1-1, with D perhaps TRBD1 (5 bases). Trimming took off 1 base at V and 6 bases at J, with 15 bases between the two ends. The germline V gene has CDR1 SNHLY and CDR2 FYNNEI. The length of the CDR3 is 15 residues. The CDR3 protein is CASSEGGIGGAEAFF. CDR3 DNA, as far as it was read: TGTGCCAGCAGTGAAGGTGGCATCGGGGGGGCTGAA.

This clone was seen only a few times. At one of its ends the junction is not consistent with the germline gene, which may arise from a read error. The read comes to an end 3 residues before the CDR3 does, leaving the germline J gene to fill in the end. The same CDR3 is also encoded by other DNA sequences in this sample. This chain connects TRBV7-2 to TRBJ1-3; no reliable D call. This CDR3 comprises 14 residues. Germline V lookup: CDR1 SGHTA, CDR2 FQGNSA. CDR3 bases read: TGTGCCAGCAGCTTGGCGGGGTCAGGAAACACT. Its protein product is CASSLAGSGNT. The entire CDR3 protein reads CASSLAGSGNTIYF.

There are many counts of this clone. The CDR3 reads CASSLAATGGYEQYF. The CDR3 DNA, read in part, is TGTGCCAGCAGCTTAGCCGCGACAGGGGGCTACGAG. The genes are TRBV7-3 and TRBJ2-7, with 9 positions matching TRBD1. The CDR3 is cut off 3 residues early in the read; its end comes from the germline J gene. This CDR3 spans 15 amino acids. Germline trimming cut 2 bases from V and 3 bases from J; bases unmatched to any gene: 5. Looked up from germline, CDR1 is SGHTA and CDR2 is FQGTGA.

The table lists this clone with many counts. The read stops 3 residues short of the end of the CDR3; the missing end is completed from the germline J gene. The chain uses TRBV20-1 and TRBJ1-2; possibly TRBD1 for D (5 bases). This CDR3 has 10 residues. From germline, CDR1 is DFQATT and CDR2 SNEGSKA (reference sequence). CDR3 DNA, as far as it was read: TGCAGTGTTTCCAGGGAAGGC. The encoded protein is CSVSREG. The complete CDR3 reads CSVSREGYTF.

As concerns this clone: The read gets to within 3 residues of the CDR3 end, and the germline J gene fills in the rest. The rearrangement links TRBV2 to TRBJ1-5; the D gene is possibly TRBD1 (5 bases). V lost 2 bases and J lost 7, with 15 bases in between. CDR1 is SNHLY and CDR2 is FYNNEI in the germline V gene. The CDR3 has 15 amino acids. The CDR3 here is CASSEWGPLEQPQHF. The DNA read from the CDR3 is TGTGCCAGCAGTGAATGGGGCCCCCTGGAACAGCCC.

CDR3 bases read: TGCGCCAGCAGCAGAGACCCGGGGGCAGATACG. It specifies CASSRDPGADT. The whole CDR3 region reads CASSRDPGADTQYF. This rearrangement joins TRBV5-1 to TRBJ2-3; D is possibly TRBD2 (6 bases). The DNA ends 3 residues before the CDR3 does, and the rest of the CDR3 is filled in from the germline J gene. Trimming took off 4 bases at V and 4 bases at J, with 13 bases between the two ends. The length of the CDR3 is 14 residues. From germline, CDR1 is SGHRS and CDR2 YFSETQ.

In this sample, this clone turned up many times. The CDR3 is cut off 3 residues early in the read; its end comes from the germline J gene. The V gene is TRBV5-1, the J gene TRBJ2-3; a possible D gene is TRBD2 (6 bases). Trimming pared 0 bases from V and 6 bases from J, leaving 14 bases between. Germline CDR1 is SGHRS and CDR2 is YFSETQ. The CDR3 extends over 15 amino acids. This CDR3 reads CASSLGGGVADTQYF. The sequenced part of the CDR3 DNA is TGCGCCAGCAGCTTGGGGGGCGGGGTTGCGGATACG.

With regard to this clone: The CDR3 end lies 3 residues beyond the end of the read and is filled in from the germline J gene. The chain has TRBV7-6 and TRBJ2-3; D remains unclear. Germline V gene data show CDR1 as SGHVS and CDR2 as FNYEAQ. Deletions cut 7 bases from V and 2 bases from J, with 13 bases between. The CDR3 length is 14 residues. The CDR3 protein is CASTLISPTDTQYF. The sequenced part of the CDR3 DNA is TGTGCCAGCACCTTGATTAGCCCCACAGATACG.

The sequenced CDR3 bases are TGTGCCAGTAGATCCGGGGGGGCCTCGACAGATACG. It encodes CASRSGGASTDT. The complete CDR3 protein is CASRSGGASTDTQYF. V is TRBV19 and J is TRBJ2-3, with TRBD2 matching 8 bases. The CDR3 is cut off 3 residues early in the read; its end comes from the germline J gene. The CDR3 totals 15 residues. V dropped 6 bases and J dropped 3; count of bases not matched to a gene: 8. Germline V gene sequence: CDR1 LNHDA, CDR2 SQIVND (reference sequence).

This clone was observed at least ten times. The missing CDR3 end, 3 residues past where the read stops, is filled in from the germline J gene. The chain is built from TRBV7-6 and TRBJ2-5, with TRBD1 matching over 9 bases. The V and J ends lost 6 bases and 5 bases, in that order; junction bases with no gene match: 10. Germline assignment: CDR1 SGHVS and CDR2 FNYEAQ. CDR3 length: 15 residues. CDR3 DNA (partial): TGTGCCAGCAGGTACCGGGACAGGGAGTTTGAGACC. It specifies CASRYRDREFET. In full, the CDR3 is CASRYRDREFETQYF.

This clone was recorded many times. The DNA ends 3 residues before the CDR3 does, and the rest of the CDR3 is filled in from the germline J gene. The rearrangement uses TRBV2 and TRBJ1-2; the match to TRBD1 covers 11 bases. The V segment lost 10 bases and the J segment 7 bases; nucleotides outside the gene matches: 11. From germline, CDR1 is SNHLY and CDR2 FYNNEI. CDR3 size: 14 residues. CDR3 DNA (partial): TGTGCCACGATTAGAGGACAGGGGGCTGCTGGC. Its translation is CATIRGQGAAG. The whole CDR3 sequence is CATIRGQGAAGYTF.

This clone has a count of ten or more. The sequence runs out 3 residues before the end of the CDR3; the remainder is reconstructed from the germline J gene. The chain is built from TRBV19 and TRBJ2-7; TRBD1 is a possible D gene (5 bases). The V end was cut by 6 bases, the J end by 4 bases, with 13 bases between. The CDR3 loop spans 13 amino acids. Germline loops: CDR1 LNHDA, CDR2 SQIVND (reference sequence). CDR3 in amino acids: CASSLTQGYEQYF. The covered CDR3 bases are TGTGCCAGTAGCCTGACCCAGGGATACGAG.

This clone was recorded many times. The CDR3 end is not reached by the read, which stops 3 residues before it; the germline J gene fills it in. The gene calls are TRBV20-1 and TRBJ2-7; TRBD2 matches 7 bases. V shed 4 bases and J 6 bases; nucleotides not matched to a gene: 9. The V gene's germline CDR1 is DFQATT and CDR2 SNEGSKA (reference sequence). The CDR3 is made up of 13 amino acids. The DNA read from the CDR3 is TGCAGTGCTAAGGGCAGGGAGGGTGGCGAG. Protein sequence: CSAKGREGGE. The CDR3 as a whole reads CSAKGREGGEQYF.

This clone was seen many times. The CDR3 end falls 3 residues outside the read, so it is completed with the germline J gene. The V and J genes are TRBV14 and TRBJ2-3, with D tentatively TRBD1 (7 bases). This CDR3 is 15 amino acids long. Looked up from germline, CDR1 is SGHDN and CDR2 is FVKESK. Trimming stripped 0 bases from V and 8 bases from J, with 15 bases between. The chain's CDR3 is CASSQEVRGAGTQYF. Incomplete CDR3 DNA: TGTGCCAGCAGCCAAGAGGTCAGGGGGGCCGGTACG.

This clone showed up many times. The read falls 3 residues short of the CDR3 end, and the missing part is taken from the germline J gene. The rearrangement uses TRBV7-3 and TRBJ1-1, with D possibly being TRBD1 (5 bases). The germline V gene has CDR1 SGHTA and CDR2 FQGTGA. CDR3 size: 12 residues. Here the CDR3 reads CASSLSRAQAFF. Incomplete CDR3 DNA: TGTGCCAGCAGCTTAAGCAGGGCGCAA. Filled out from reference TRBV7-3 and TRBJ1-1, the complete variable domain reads GAGVSQTPSNKVTEKGKYVELRCDPISGHTALYWYRQSLGQGPEFLIYFQGTGAADDSGLPNDRFFAVRPEGSVSTLKIQRTERGDSAVYLCASSLSRAQAFFGQGTRLTVV.

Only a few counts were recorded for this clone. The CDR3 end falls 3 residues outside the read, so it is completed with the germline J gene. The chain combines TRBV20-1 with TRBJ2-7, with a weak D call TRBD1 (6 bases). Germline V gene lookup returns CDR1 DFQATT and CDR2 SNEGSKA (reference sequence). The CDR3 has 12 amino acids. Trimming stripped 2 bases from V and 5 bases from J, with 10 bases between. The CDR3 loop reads CSARPNRDEQYF. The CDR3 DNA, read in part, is TGCAGTGCTAGACCTAACAGGGACGAG.

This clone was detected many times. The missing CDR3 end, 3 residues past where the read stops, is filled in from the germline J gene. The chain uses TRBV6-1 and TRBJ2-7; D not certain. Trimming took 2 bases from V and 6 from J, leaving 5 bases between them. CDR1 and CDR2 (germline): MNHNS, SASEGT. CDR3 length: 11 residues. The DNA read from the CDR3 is TGTGCCAGCAGTGAAATCTCCGAG. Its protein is CASSEISE. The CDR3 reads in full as CASSEISEQYF.